The 32 T cell receptor beta chains presented below share a single source sample, sequenced in a study of cytomegalovirus exposure and HLA in healthy donors. With 60 Vbeta and 13 Jbeta primers, the PCR was carried out. Only in-frame clones appear in the TCRdb table, and some are missing; sequencing was by immunoSEQ multiplex PCR. The data contain about 200,000 clones, less than 90% of them singletons. The sample taken for sequencing was PBMCs. The receptors originated from a woman aged 25 to 45 in good health and CMV-seronegative.

This clone has just a few counts. This sequence joins TRBV28 and TRBJ2-7; 7 positions agree with TRBD1. Per germline, CDR1 MDHEN and CDR2 SYDVKM. The CDR3 runs 15 residues. V lost 5 bases, J lost 3 bases, and 10 bases stayed unmatched. The DNA of the CDR3 is TGTGCCAGCAGTGCCTTCAGGACAGGACGCTACGAGCAGTACTTC. Protein product: CASSAFRTGRYEQYF.

The table lists this clone with a count of one. The same CDR3 arises from other DNA sequences in this sample as well. The chain is built from TRBV5-1 and TRBJ2-5; 8 positions agree with TRBD1. This CDR3 contains 15 residues. Germline V lookup: CDR1 SGHRS, CDR2 YFSETQ. Trimming removed 2 bases from V and 5 bases from J; junction bases left unmatched: 8. The CDR3 nucleotides are TGCGCCAGCAGCTTCTCAGGGGGCCCGGGTGAGACCCAGTACTTC. It translates to CASSFSGGPGETQYF.

The CDR3 spells CASSPLTSGIETQYF. The CDR3 DNA reads TGTGCCAGCAGCCCCTTGACTAGCGGGATTGAGACCCAGTACTTC. This chain connects TRBV5-8 to TRBJ2-5; 11 nucleotides align to TRBD2. The CDR3 extends over 15 amino acids. The junction had 7 bases not matched to a gene; V was cut back by 4 bases and J by 5 bases. Germline values: CDR1 SGHTS, CDR2 YDEGEE.

A note on this clone: The sample has other DNA sequences that encode this CDR3 too. The chain couples TRBV5-1 to TRBJ1-1; D uncertain. There are 14 residues in the CDR3. V was shortened by 0 bases and J by 2 bases, with 8 bases between the two germline ends. CDR1 and CDR2 (germline): SGHRS, YFSETQ. The CDR3 DNA is TGCGCCAGCAGCTTGGGGAGTTCCAACACTGAAGCTTTCTTT. As protein: CASSLGSSNTEAFF.

The genes are TRBV19 and TRBJ1-1, with D unclear. V was pared by 7 bases and J by 7 bases, with 16 bases between. The CDR3 loop spans 13 amino acids. Per the germline V gene, CDR1 is LNHDA and CDR2 is SQIVND (reference sequence). CDR3 region: CASNSDPGVEAFF. The CDR3 DNA sequence: TGTGCCAGTAACTCCGACCCCGGGGTTGAAGCTTTCTTT.

The rearrangement uses TRBV19 and TRBJ1-5; D gene uncertain. V lost 8 bases and J 1 base, leaving 15 bases between the germline ends. CDR1 and CDR2 from the germline V gene are LNHDA and SQIVND (reference sequence). The CDR3 runs to 15 residues. The CDR3 DNA sequence: TGTGCCAGTCAAATTCTGACGGGGAGCAATCAGCCCCAGCATTTT. Translated, it gives CASQILTGSNQPQHF.

The V and J genes are TRBV5-1 and TRBJ1-2, with D maybe TRBD1 (5 bases). V lost 4 bases, J lost 4 bases, and 11 bases lay in between. Germline V gene sequence: CDR1 SGHRS, CDR2 YFSETQ. The CDR3 has 13 amino acids. DNA for the CDR3: TGCGCCAGCAGCCTCGGACAAACCTATGGCTACACCTTC. Protein product: CASSLGQTYGYTF.

The chain joins TRBV28 to TRBJ2-7, with TRBD1 identical over 10 bases. Trimming took 6 bases from V and 1 from J; bases not matched to a gene: 12. In germline, CDR1 is MDHEN, CDR2 SYDVKM. The CDR3 totals 17 residues. In nucleotides, the CDR3 is TGTGCCAGCAGGCTTCCACCGGACAGGGGGATGTCCTACGAGCAGTACTTC. Encoded protein: CASRLPPDRGMSYEQYF.

The V call is TRBV27, the J call TRBJ2-2; D might be TRBD2 (5 bases). Germline V gene sequence: CDR1 MNHEY, CDR2 SMNVEV (reference sequence). This CDR3 is built from 13 residues. V lost 6 bases and J 4 bases, leaving 9 bases between the germline ends. The CDR3 DNA is TGTGCCAGCAGCCCAAGCGGCACCGGGGAGCTGTTTTTT. This gives the protein CASSPSGTGELFF.

This clone was recorded only once. The chain employs TRBV6-5 and TRBJ2-5, with TRBD1 matching 7 bases. This CDR3 is 13 amino acids long. Germline V lookup: CDR1 MNHEY, CDR2 SVGAGI. Trimming removed 5 bases from V and 9 bases from J; junction bases left unmatched: 9. CDR3 loop: CASSVERGRAQYF. In DNA, the CDR3 is TGTGCCAGCAGTGTTGAAAGGGGGCGCGCCCAGTACTTC.

In regard to this clone: Germline and junction disagree at one end, which may indicate a read error. The chain employs TRBV7-7 and TRBJ2-2; 7 bases match TRBD2. CDR3 length equals 16 residues. Germline lookup yields CDR1 SSHAT and CDR2 FNYEAQ (reference sequence). CDR3 DNA: TGTGCTAGCAGCTTAACTGCGGGAGAGCTCACCGGGGAGCTGTTTTTT. It encodes CASSLTAGELTGELFF.

This clone has just one count. The chain joins TRBV5-1 to TRBJ2-5; 11 nucleotides line up with TRBD2. The end of the DNA is better explained by TRBJ2-7, so the J call may be wrong. This CDR3 spans 15 amino acids. Germline CDR1 and CDR2: SGHRS and YFSETQ. In DNA form, the CDR3 reads TGCGCCAGCAGCTTGTTTAGCGGGGGGGCGTACGAGCAGTACTTC. It yields the protein CASSLFSGGAYEQYF.

The V gene is TRBV10-3, the J gene TRBJ2-5, with 10 bases identical to TRBD2. With 3 bases clipped from V and 5 bases from J, the junction kept 12 bases outside the gene matches. The CDR3 contains 17 residues. CDR1 is ENHRY and CDR2 is SYGVKD in the germline V gene. The CDR3 reads CAISETSGANLGETQYF. In DNA form, the CDR3 reads TGTGCCATCAGTGAAACTAGCGGGGCCAACTTGGGGGAGACCCAGTACTTC.

This clone was seen only once. The chain links TRBV7-8 to TRBJ1-5; TRBD1 might be the D (5 bases). Germline V gene data show CDR1 as SGHVS and CDR2 as FQNEAQ. Trimming left V 3 bases short and J 7 bases short, with 16 bases between. This CDR3 spans 15 amino acids. CDR3 DNA sequence: TGTGCCAGCAGCTTTGGGACGTCCCGGGGGCAGCCCCAGCATTTT. Protein product: CASSFGTSRGQPQHF.

The V gene is TRBV6-4, the J gene TRBJ2-3; D is ambiguous. The length of the CDR3 is 13 residues. Germline loops: CDR1 MRHNA, CDR2 SNTAGT. Trimming took off 0 bases at V and 6 bases at J, with 7 bases between the two ends. The CDR3 DNA sequence: TGTGCCAGCAGTGACTCTGGCTGGGATACGCAGTATTTT. It codes for CASSDSGWDTQYF.

The genes are TRBV4-2 and TRBJ2-1, with D perhaps TRBD1 (6 bases). CDR1 LGHNA and CDR2 YNFKEQ come from the germline V gene. V lost 0 bases and J 8 bases, leaving 14 bases between the germline ends. The CDR3 covers 15 residues. In nucleotides, the CDR3 is TGTGCCAGCAGCCAAGATACAGGGTCAAGGGATGAGCAGTTCTTC. It yields the protein CASSQDTGSRDEQFF.

This clone was seen a single time. The chain employs TRBV2 and TRBJ2-6; TRBD1 might be the D (5 bases). Germline-derived CDR1 and CDR2 are SNHLY and FYNNEI. This CDR3 spans 15 amino acids. Trimming shortened V by 6 bases and J by 6 bases, and 15 bases separated the two germline ends. The CDR3: CASSDQGVAANVLTF. CDR3 coding DNA: TGTGCCAGCAGCGACCAAGGGGTTGCGGCCAACGTCCTGACTTTC.

The chain employs TRBV5-8 and TRBJ2-7; D call uncertain. The V and J ends lost 5 bases and 4 bases respectively, with 16 bases between them. The CDR3 length is 14 residues. From germline, CDR1 is SGHTS and CDR2 YDEGEE. The CDR3 here is CASSMAGYPYEQYF. The CDR3 DNA reads as TGTGCCAGCAGTATGGCCGGGTACCCATACGAGCAGTACTTC.

This rearrangement joins TRBV6-5 to TRBJ2-7; TRBD1 matches 8 bases. Germline CDR1 reads MNHEY; CDR2 reads SVGAGI. The CDR3 runs 14 residues. J was trimmed by 2 bases and V by 6 bases; bases with no gene match: 6. The CDR3, as DNA: TGTGCCAGCAGCCCGGACAGGGCTGCCTACGAGCAGTACTTC. Amino acid sequence: CASSPDRAAYEQYF.

The V gene is TRBV4-1, the J gene TRBJ2-1; 7 nucleotides match TRBD2. Germline-derived CDR1 and CDR2 are MGHRA and YSYEKL. The CDR3 consists of 16 residues. V lost 4 bases, J lost 6 bases, and 12 bases stayed unmatched. The chain's CDR3 is CASSLQAGLFGNEQFF. CDR3 in DNA: TGCGCCAGCAGCCTTCAAGCGGGACTTTTCGGCAATGAGCAGTTCTTC.

This chain joins TRBV30 and TRBJ2-7; the D is unclear. The CDR3 is 12 amino acids. Trimming removed 0 bases from V and 7 bases from J, with 10 bases in between. From germline, CDR1 is GTSNPN and CDR2 SVGIG (reference sequence). The CDR3, as DNA: TGTGCCTGGAGTGTAGTTGGGCCAGAGCAGTACTTC. Amino acid sequence: CAWSVVGPEQYF.

This chain connects TRBV5-4 to TRBJ1-1, with TRBD1 identical over 9 bases. J gave up 5 bases and V 3 bases, and 5 bases lay outside the gene matches. CDR1 and CDR2 from the germline V gene are SGHNT and YYREEE (reference sequence). The length of the CDR3 is 14 residues. The CDR3 region has the DNA TGTGCCAGCAGCTCACAGGGGGCGCGAACTGAAGCTTTCTTT. This translates into CASSSQGARTEAFF. The full variable domain, in which reference TRBV5-4 and TRBJ1-1 provide the parts outside the CDR3, is ETGVTQSPTHLIKTRGQQVTLRCSSQSGHNTVSWYQQALGQGPQFIFQYYREEENGRGNFPPRFSGLQFPNYSSELNVNALELDDSALYLCASSSQGARTEAFFGQGTRLTVV.

This chain links TRBV5-1 with TRBJ1-1; weak D call: TRBD1 (5 bases). The CDR3 loop spans 14 amino acids. Germline V CDR1 and CDR2: SGHRS, YFSETQ. Deletions cut 2 bases from V and 4 bases from J, with 12 bases between. The CDR3 region has the DNA TGCGCCAGCAGCTTCGGAGGGGCCAGCACTGAAGCTTTCTTT. Protein sequence: CASSFGGASTEAFF.

The table lists this clone with a count of one. The chain recombines TRBV27 with TRBJ2-5, with 8 positions matching TRBD1. The V segment lost 5 bases and the J segment 3 bases; nucleotides outside the gene matches: 14. This CDR3 contains 17 residues. Germline V CDR1 and CDR2: MNHEY, SMNVEV (reference sequence). This CDR3 reads CASSPRRDRPSKETQYF. CDR3 DNA: TGTGCCAGCAGTCCTCGACGGGACAGGCCGTCGAAAGAGACCCAGTACTTC.

In this sample, this clone turned up a few times. The chain combines TRBV6-6 with TRBJ2-3; possible D gene TRBD2, 6 bases. Germline-derived CDR1 and CDR2 are MNHNY and SVGAGI (reference sequence). The V gene lost 10 bases and the J gene lost 1 base, with 15 bases spanning the gap. This CDR3 is built from 14 residues. As DNA, the CDR3 is TGTGCCACCAAGGAGACTAGGGGCACAGATACGCAGTATTTT. Translated: CATKETRGTDTQYF.

J is TRBJ2-7 and V is TRBV7-9; no definite D call. The CDR3 sequence is 14 residues long. Per germline, CDR1 SEHNR and CDR2 FQNEAQ (reference sequence). With 2 bases removed from V and 2 bases from J, the gap between germline ends came to 10 bases. CDR3 sequence: CASSLSLAPYEQYF. In nucleotides, the CDR3 is TGTGCCAGCAGCTTATCATTGGCCCCCTACGAGCAGTACTTC.

This clone occurred a few times. V and J are TRBV7-3 and TRBJ2-1; TRBD1 matches 7 bases. Per the germline V gene, CDR1 is SGHTA and CDR2 is FQGTGA. The CDR3 sequence is 16 residues long. V trimming: 5 bases; J trimming: 4 bases; junction bases outside the gene matches: 11. CDR3 protein: CASSQLRDRGYNEQFF. Here the CDR3 DNA reads TGTGCCAGCAGCCAATTACGGGACAGAGGATACAATGAGCAGTTCTTC.

The V gene is TRBV7-9, the J gene TRBJ2-5; 11 nucleotides line up with TRBD1. The CDR3 totals 15 residues. Looked up from germline, CDR1 is SEHNR and CDR2 is FQNEAQ (reference sequence). The J segment lost 4 bases and the V segment lost 3 bases, leaving 4 bases of the junction unmatched. This CDR3 is CASSFGQGAGETQYF. The CDR3 DNA is TGTGCCAGCAGCTTCGGACAGGGGGCCGGAGAGACCCAGTACTTC.

The gene calls are TRBV2 and TRBJ2-7, with a weak D call TRBD1 (5 bases). Germline assignment: CDR1 SNHLY and CDR2 FYNNEI. The CDR3 covers 15 residues. The V end lost 6 bases, the J end lost 4 bases, and 19 bases lay between the germline ends. The CDR3 sequence: CASREDIARYYEQYF. CDR3 sequence (DNA): TGTGCCAGCAGAGAGGACATCGCCCGATATTACGAGCAGTACTTC.

J is TRBJ2-7 and V is TRBV5-1, with a tentative D call TRBD1 (5 bases). Germline loops: CDR1 SGHRS, CDR2 YFSETQ. Trimming removed 5 bases from V and 2 bases from J, with 14 bases in between. The CDR3 loop spans 14 amino acids. The CDR3 DNA is TGCGCCAGCAGTTTATCCAGGGCCCCCTACGAGCAGTACTTC. This encodes CASSLSRAPYEQYF.

The chain links TRBV27 to TRBJ2-1; 8 bases agree with TRBD2. The germline gives CDR1 MNHEY, CDR2 SMNVEV (reference sequence). V lost 3 bases and J lost 7; bases outside the gene matches: 5. The CDR3 has 14 amino acids. The CDR3 DNA sequence: TGTGCCAGCAGTTTGAGGACTAGCTGGAATGAGCAGTTCTTC. This sequence encodes CASSLRTSWNEQFF.

The V gene is TRBV28, the J gene TRBJ1-5; 7 bases line up with TRBD1. Germline CDR1 and CDR2: MDHEN and SYDVKM. The CDR3 consists of 16 residues. V gave up 3 bases and J gave up 1 base; unmatched junction bases: 6. CDR3 sequence (DNA): TGTGCCAGCAGTTTCCGGACAGGTTCGAGCAATCAGCCCCAGCATTTT. It is translated as CASSFRTGSSNQPQHF.